The 26 T cell receptor beta chains below come from one sample, sequenced in a study of shared clonotypes between healthy human individuals (dated by TCRdb to between 2020 and 2021). Preparation of the library involved the immunoSEQ multiplex PCR assay. The table comes from immuneACCESS by way of TCRdb, which keeps in-frame sequences with V and J called. Part of the clones is missing from these tables; in studies checked, under half for an unresolved V gene and the rest for unknown reasons. This sample holds about 1 million clones; about three quarters were observed only once. The ten largest make up approximately 1.5% of the sample. The source material was memory CD4+ T cells sorted from blood. What this sample's cell subset or site label stands for: CD45RA-negative fraction. These receptor sequences come from a man younger than 30 in good health.

This rearrangement joins TRBV28 to TRBJ1-4, with D possibly matching TRBD1 (6 bases). Germline V gene lookup returns CDR1 MDHEN and CDR2 SYDVKM. The ends were cut back, 1 base at V and 6 bases at J, with 12 bases in the middle. The CDR3 is 15 amino acids. The CDR3 DNA is TGTGCCAGCAGTTTATCTGACAGGCAGGATGAAAAACTGTTTTTT. Translated, it gives CASSLSDRQDEKLFF.

This clone came up a few times. The rearrangement joins TRBV11-3 to TRBJ1-2, with D possibly matching TRBD1 (6 bases). There are 14 residues in the CDR3. Looked up from germline, CDR1 is SGHNT and CDR2 is YENEEA. The ends were cut back, 2 bases at V and 7 bases at J, with 14 bases in the middle. The CDR3 region is CASSLLGGAAGYTF. CDR3 in DNA: TGTGCCAGCAGCTTACTCGGGGGCGCGGCTGGCTACACCTTC.

This clone was seen a single time. This rearrangement joins TRBV13 to TRBJ2-5, with 8 bases lining up with TRBD2. Losses at the gene ends were 4 bases for V and 5 bases for J; bases not matched to a gene: 9. CDR1 is PRHDT and CDR2 is FYEKMQ in the germline V gene (reference sequence). This CDR3 is 15 amino acids long. DNA for the CDR3: TGTGCCAGCAGCTCTGGCGGGGGGCGGGCGGAGACCCAGTACTTC. It specifies CASSSGGGRAETQYF.

The chain recombines TRBV7-9 with TRBJ1-4; 8 positions agree with TRBD1. Germline CDR1 SEHNR, CDR2 FQNEAQ (reference sequence). The J segment lost 7 bases and the V segment lost 5 bases, leaving 6 bases of the junction unmatched. The CDR3 length is 14 residues. CDR3: CASSKQGGLEKLFF. CDR3 nucleotide sequence: TGTGCCAGCAGCAAACAGGGGGGGCTTGAAAAACTGTTTTTT.

The chain carries TRBV2 and TRBJ2-6; D unclear. This CDR3 spans 15 amino acids. Trimming stripped 9 bases from V and 0 bases from J, with 12 bases between. The germline gives CDR1 SNHLY, CDR2 FYNNEI. CDR3 loop: CASGVWGSGANVLTF. The CDR3 coding sequence is TGTGCCAGTGGGGTCTGGGGCTCTGGGGCCAACGTCCTGACTTTC.

The rearrangement uses TRBV5-6 and TRBJ2-3; D gene unclear. In germline, CDR1 is SGHDT, CDR2 YYEEEE. The CDR3 consists of 13 residues. Trimming removed 2 bases at V and 6 bases at J, with 10 bases between. This CDR3 reads CASSLLRPDTQYF. CDR3 coding DNA: TGTGCCAGCAGCTTACTTAGACCCGATACGCAGTATTTT.

The chain has TRBV2 and TRBJ1-4, with TRBD1 matching over 8 bases. Germline V lookup: CDR1 SNHLY, CDR2 FYNNEI. V trimming: 6 bases; J trimming: 8 bases; junction bases outside the gene matches: 8. The CDR3 sequence is 14 residues long. The CDR3 region has the DNA TGTGCCAGCAGACTGTCTTCAGGGGGCGAAAAACTGTTTTTT. This codes for CASRLSSGGEKLFF.

This clone has just a few counts. The genes are TRBV29-1 and TRBJ1-1; D uncertain. The CDR3 spans 13 residues. Trimming took off 4 bases at V and 0 bases at J, with 9 bases between the two ends. Germline assignment: CDR1 SQVTM and CDR2 ANQGSEA. The CDR3 DNA reads as TGCAGCGTTGCCCGACACCTGAACACTGAAGCTTTCTTT. Translation: CSVARHLNTEAFF.

The chain employs TRBV6-1 and TRBJ2-7; 9 bases align to TRBD2. The junction had 7 bases not matched to a gene; V was cut back by 10 bases and J by 0 bases. From germline, CDR1 is MNHNS and CDR2 SASEGT. The CDR3 contains 14 residues. This chain's CDR3 is CATESGRLSYEQYF. The CDR3 DNA reads TGTGCCACCGAAAGCGGGAGGCTCTCCTACGAGCAGTACTTC.

The table lists this clone with a few counts. The rearrangement joins TRBV10-3 to TRBJ2-2, with no clear D. Germline V gives CDR1 ENHRY, CDR2 SYGVKD. Trimming cost V 3 bases and J 5 bases, with 16 bases left between them. The CDR3 spans 16 residues. In nucleotides, the CDR3 is TGTGCCATCAGTGATCGGGTTCAGGCTCCGACCGGGGAGCTGTTTTTT. The encoded protein is CAISDRVQAPTGELFF.

The chain combines TRBV6-6 with TRBJ2-7, with 7 positions matching TRBD1. This CDR3 is built from 14 residues. Germline V CDR1 and CDR2: MNHNY, SVGAGI (reference sequence). V lost 6 bases and J lost 1; bases outside the gene matches: 6. The CDR3 nucleotides are TGTGCCAGCAGGCTGGACAGGACTTCCTACGAGCAGTACTTC. This translates into CASRLDRTSYEQYF.

This clone has more than one count but fewer than ten. This rearrangement joins TRBV7-8 to TRBJ2-2; the D gene is possibly TRBD2 (5 bases). The germline V gene has CDR1 SGHVS and CDR2 FQNEAQ. This CDR3 region has 15 residues. V was pared by 5 bases and J by 1 base, with 11 bases between. The CDR3 spells CASSQSLGNTGELFF. The CDR3 bases are TGTGCCAGCAGCCAGTCACTAGGGAACACCGGGGAGCTGTTTTTT. Based on the CDR3 plus reference TRBV7-8 and TRBJ2-2, the full variable domain is GAGVSQSPRYKVAKRGQDVALRCDPISGHVSLFWYQQALGQGPEFLTYFQNEAQLDKSGLPSDRFFAERPEGSVSTLKIQRTQQEDSAVYLCASSQSLGNTGELFFGEGSRLTVL.

The chain is built from TRBV15 and TRBJ2-5; 11 positions agree with TRBD2. CDR3 length equals 15 residues. Germline V gives CDR1 LNHNV, CDR2 YYDKDF (reference sequence). Losses at the gene ends were 5 bases for V and 7 bases for J; bases not matched to a gene: 9. CDR3 in amino acids: CATSAPLAGVVTQYF. CDR3 bases: TGTGCCACCAGCGCACCACTAGCGGGGGTTGTGACCCAGTACTTC.

The chain links TRBV5-4 to TRBJ2-7; 8 nucleotides line up with TRBD2. The trim removed 2 bases at V and 6 bases at J, leaving 13 bases unmatched. CDR1 is SGHNT, CDR2 YYREEE, per germline (reference sequence). This CDR3 spans 16 amino acids. The CDR3 sequence is CASSFPREGKGGEQYF. The CDR3 region has the DNA TGTGCCAGCAGCTTCCCTCGGGAGGGAAAAGGTGGCGAGCAGTACTTC.

The count of this clone is one. V gene TRBV5-1 combines with J gene TRBJ2-4; D could derive from TRBD1 or TRBD2 (5 bases each). V lost 7 bases and J lost 3, with 14 bases in between. The CDR3 runs 14 residues. The V gene's germline CDR1 is SGHRS and CDR2 YFSETQ. This CDR3 reads CASSTGTSKNIQYF. CDR3 DNA: TGCGCCAGCTCTACCGGGACCAGCAAAAACATTCAGTACTTC.

This chain links TRBV14 with TRBJ1-6, with 8 bases that match TRBD1. Germline assignment: CDR1 SGHDN and CDR2 FVKESK. J was trimmed by 8 bases and V by 7 bases; bases with no gene match: 4. The CDR3 is 13 amino acids. The CDR3 loop is CASKDRADSPLHF. The CDR3 bases are TGTGCCAGCAAGGACAGGGCGGATTCACCCCTCCACTTT.

Concerning this clone itself: This likely stems from a read error, as it lies one base from a far larger clone. Other DNA sequences in this specimen translate into the identical CDR3. The rearrangement uses TRBV11-2 and TRBJ1-5; D gene unclear. The V and J ends lost 1 base and 2 bases respectively, with 3 bases between them. The CDR3 is made up of 13 amino acids. Germline V lookup: CDR1 SGHAT, CDR2 FQNNGV. This CDR3 is CASSLAGNQPQHF. DNA for the CDR3: TGTGCCAGCAGCTTAGCAGGCAATCAGCCCCAGCATTTT.

The gene calls are TRBV5-1 and TRBJ2-1; TRBD2 aligns across 9 bases. Germline V gene sequence: CDR1 SGHRS, CDR2 YFSETQ. This CDR3 is 16 amino acids long. Trimming cost V 0 bases and J 2 bases; bases outside gene matches: 3. CDR3 bases: TGCGCCAGCAGCTTGGCCATAGCGGGGGCCTACAATGAGCAGTTCTTC. As protein: CASSLAIAGAYNEQFF.

This clone occurred many times. This rearrangement joins TRBV2 to TRBJ2-5; 14 positions match TRBD2. Looked up from germline, CDR1 is SNHLY and CDR2 is FYNNEI. V lost 5 bases and J lost 6; bases outside the gene matches: 8. This CDR3 comprises 16 residues. CDR3 bases: TGTGCCAGCAGTCTAGGACTAGCGGGGGGCGGGCAGACCCAGTACTTC. Translation: CASSLGLAGGGQTQYF. The whole variable domain, filled in from reference TRBV2 and TRBJ2-5, reads EPEVTQTPSHQVTQMGQEVILRCVPISNHLYFYWYRQILGQKVEFLVSFYNNEISEKSEIFDDQFSVERPDGSNFTLKIRSTKLEDSAMYFCASSLGLAGGGQTQYFGPGTRLLVL.

The chain couples TRBV18 to TRBJ1-6; D ambiguous. This CDR3 comprises 14 residues. Germline lookup yields CDR1 KGHSH and CDR2 LQKENI. V lost 0 bases, J lost 0 bases, and 0 bases lay in between. CDR3 in DNA: TGTGCCAGCTCACCACCCTCCTATAATTCACCCCTCCACTTT. As protein: CASSPPSYNSPLHF.

This rearrangement joins TRBV5-4 to TRBJ2-1; D gene uncertain. Germline values: CDR1 SGHNT, CDR2 YYREEE (reference sequence). The CDR3 runs 16 residues. The V end lost 0 bases, the J end lost 1 base, and 11 bases lay between the germline ends. The CDR3 region has the DNA TGTGCCAGCAGCTTGGGATCCGCGAGTTCCTACAATGAGCAGTTCTTC. Translated: CASSLGSASSYNEQFF.

V and J are TRBV28 and TRBJ2-5; 10 bases line up with TRBD1. V trimming: 5 bases; J trimming: 5 bases; junction bases outside the gene matches: 8. This CDR3 has 15 amino acids. Per germline, CDR1 MDHEN and CDR2 SYDVKM. CDR3 loop: CASSNRDRGSETQYF. CDR3 nucleotides: TGTGCCAGCAGTAACCGGGACAGGGGTTCGGAGACCCAGTACTTC.

This clone was found a few times. V is TRBV2 and J is TRBJ2-2; D is undetermined. The length of the CDR3 is 15 residues. Trimming cost V 7 bases and J 2 bases, with 14 bases left between them. In germline, CDR1 is SNHLY, CDR2 FYNNEI. CDR3 loop: CASTVSVINTGELFF. For the CDR3, the DNA is TGTGCCAGCACAGTATCCGTAATTAACACCGGGGAGCTGTTTTTT. The variable domain in full, with the rest retrieved from reference TRBV2 and TRBJ2-2, is EPEVTQTPSHQVTQMGQEVILRCVPISNHLYFYWYRQILGQKVEFLVSFYNNEISEKSEIFDDQFSVERPDGSNFTLKIRSTKLEDSAMYFCASTVSVINTGELFFGEGSRLTVL.

Turning to this clone: This likely reflects a read error, since a far larger clone is one base away. The V and J genes are TRBV5-1 and TRBJ1-1; no reliable D call. CDR1 and CDR2 (germline): SGHRS, YFSETQ. The CDR3 consists of 12 residues. The CDR3 loop reads CASSTANTGAFF. The CDR3 nucleotides read TGCGCCAGCAGTACGGCGAACACTGGAGCTTTCTTT.

The genes are TRBV11-2 and TRBJ1-1; D unclear. V gave up 2 bases and J gave up 3 bases, with 10 bases separating them. Germline V CDR1 and CDR2: SGHAT, FQNNGV. This CDR3 spans 14 amino acids. The CDR3 region is CASSLWEYYTEAFF. The CDR3 DNA reads as TGTGCCAGCAGCTTATGGGAGTATTACACTGAAGCTTTCTTT.

This clone was picked up many times. The chain couples TRBV5-1 to TRBJ2-5, with no clear D. Deletions cut 5 bases from V and 5 bases from J, with 10 bases between. Germline CDR1 and CDR2: SGHRS and YFSETQ. The CDR3 is 12 amino acids. The CDR3 reads CASRGTGETQYF. Here the CDR3 DNA reads TGCGCCAGCAGGGGAACCGGGGAGACCCAGTACTTC. Drawing the rest from reference TRBV5-1 and TRBJ2-5, the complete variable domain is KAGVTQTPRYLIKTRGQQVTLSCSPISGHRSVSWYQQTPGQGLQFLFEYFSETQRNKGNFPGRFSGRQFSNSRSEMNVSTLELGDSALYLCASRGTGETQYFGPGTRLLVL.